This T cell receptor beta chain was recovered during a study of blood T cell repertoires in COVID-19. As for the study in general: Some COVID-19 samples were acute and others convalescent; all came from the United States, Italy and Spain. The analysed material was cDNA or gDNA that came from T cells, B-cell-depleted T cells, or PBMCs.

Under the authors' procedure: Estimation of nucleated cell counts relied on the amplification of reference gene primers. The method was immunoSEQ multiplex PCR; TCRdb's version includes in-frame clones alone and lacks a portion of them. Clonal size and the V and J genes are those of that table, whereas D and trimming came from the DNA. Among roughly 100,000 clones listed, 70% to 90% were seen once. The V gene end was trimmed by 3 bases and the J gene end by 7 bases; junction bases not matched to a gene: 11. CDR3 length: 16 amino acids. The sequenced sample consisted of peripheral blood. The clonotype comes from a middle-aged man in a cohort sampled during active COVID-19. The chain carries TRBV23-1 and TRBJ2-1; the match to TRBD2 covers 8 bases. TRBV23-1 is recorded as an ORF, its role being uncertain. The CDR3 region is CASSQREAGVGNEQFF. The CDR3 coding sequence is TGCGCCAGCAGTCAGCGCGAAGCGGGGGTTGGGAATGAGCAGTTCTTC.